The 17 T cell receptor beta chains below all came from one sample that was sequenced in a study of blood T cell repertoires in COVID-19. The repertoire was sequenced with immunoSEQ multiplex PCR; TCRdb's copy has only in-frame clones and lacks some. The sample includes around 210,000 clones, around 85% of them seen just once. Sequenced: peripheral blood. Source of these receptors: a woman in her 70s with acute or convalescent COVID-19.

This chain joins TRBV5-1 and TRBJ1-2; 9 bases match TRBD1. This CDR3 is 15 amino acids long. J lost 6 bases, V lost 4 bases, and 10 bases had no gene match. The germline V gene has CDR1 SGHRS and CDR2 YFSETQ. The CDR3 DNA is TGCGCCAGCAGCCCGTTGGGGACAGGGTACGATGGCTACACCTTC. It encodes CASSPLGTGYDGYTF.

The rearrangement joins TRBV11-2 to TRBJ1-2; 8 positions agree with TRBD1. V lost 5 bases, J lost 4 bases, and 9 bases stayed unmatched. The length of the CDR3 is 15 residues. Germline CDR1 SGHAT, CDR2 FQNNGV. Here the CDR3 DNA reads TGTGCCAGCAGCCCCTCAACCGGGACAGGCTATGGCTACACCTTC. Its protein product is CASSPSTGTGYGYTF. The whole variable domain, remainder taken from reference TRBV11-2 and TRBJ1-2, is EAGVAQSPRYKIIEKRQSVAFWCNPISGHATLYWYQQILGQGPKLLIQFQNNGVVDDSQLPKDRFSAERLKGVDSTLKIQPAKLEDSAVYLCASSPSTGTGYGYTFGSGTRLTVV.

V usage is TRBV7-6 and J usage is TRBJ1-4; 8 positions agree with TRBD1. In germline, CDR1 is SGHVS, CDR2 FNYEAQ. The trim removed 3 bases at V and 0 bases at J, leaving 3 bases unmatched. The CDR3 contains 16 residues. CDR3: CASSFGQGSTNEKLFF. In DNA form, the CDR3 reads TGTGCCAGCAGCTTCGGACAGGGCTCAACTAATGAAAAACTGTTTTTT.

This chain links TRBV10-3 with TRBJ2-7, with 7 nucleotides matching TRBD2. Germline V lookup: CDR1 ENHRY, CDR2 SYGVKD. Trimming took 3 bases from V and 6 from J; bases not matched to a gene: 5. The CDR3 has 13 residues. CDR3 protein: CAISEFREGEQYF. The CDR3 bases are TGTGCCATCAGTGAATTCAGGGAGGGCGAGCAGTACTTC.

This chain uses TRBV12-5 with TRBJ2-7; D perhaps matches TRBD1 (5 bases). V lost 6 bases and J 2 bases, leaving 11 bases between the germline ends. The germline V gene encodes CDR1 LGHNT and CDR2 FRNRAP. CDR3 size: 13 residues. This CDR3 is CASGPDNPYEQYF. The CDR3, as DNA: TGTGCTAGTGGCCCGGACAATCCCTACGAGCAGTACTTC.

The chain uses TRBV20-1 and TRBJ2-1, with D hard to call. Germline loops: CDR1 DFQATT, CDR2 SNEGSKA (reference sequence). The CDR3 length is 10 residues. The germline V and J ends were trimmed by 1 base and 10 bases, with 5 bases remaining between them. In nucleotides, the CDR3 is TGCAGTGCTAGAGTGGGCGAGCAGTTCTTC. It is translated as CSARVGEQFF.

This rearrangement joins TRBV6-5 to TRBJ2-7, with D tentatively TRBD2 (5 bases). The CDR3 consists of 14 residues. The V gene's germline CDR1 is MNHEY and CDR2 SVGAGI. The V gene lost 7 bases and the J gene lost 5 bases, with 18 bases spanning the gap. CDR3 DNA: TGTGCCAGCAAATCCGGCCTGGGGAGCCACGAGCAGTACTTC. As protein: CASKSGLGSHEQYF.

The genes are TRBV5-6 and TRBJ1-4; a possible D gene is TRBD1 (6 bases). CDR1 SGHDT and CDR2 YYEEEE come from the germline V gene. Trimming stripped 4 bases from V and 6 bases from J, with 10 bases between. The length of the CDR3 is 13 residues. Written as DNA, the CDR3 is TGTGCCAGCAGCGACACAGGGTATGAAAAACTGTTTTTT. Protein: CASSDTGYEKLFF.

This clone occurred a few times. The chain is built from TRBV9 and TRBJ1-2; D call uncertain. The CDR3 spans 13 residues. The germline gives CDR1 SGDLS, CDR2 YYNGEE. V lost 0 bases and J lost 7, with 10 bases in between. The CDR3 loop is CASSVGGEGGYTF. The CDR3 DNA reads as TGTGCCAGCAGCGTAGGCGGGGAAGGTGGCTACACCTTC.

The rearrangement joins TRBV5-1 to TRBJ2-2; 7 nucleotides line up with TRBD1. The V and J ends lost 3 bases and 6 bases, in that order; junction bases with no gene match: 11. Germline loops: CDR1 SGHRS, CDR2 YFSETQ. The CDR3 is made up of 16 amino acids. The CDR3 region has the DNA TGCGCCAGCAGCTCGCTAGGACAGGCTGGCGCCGGGGAGCTGTTTTTT. Protein product: CASSSLGQAGAGELFF.

The genes are TRBV2 and TRBJ1-5, with D possibly being TRBD1 (5 bases). Trimming pared 5 bases from V and 3 bases from J, leaving 14 bases between. The germline V gene encodes CDR1 SNHLY and CDR2 FYNNEI. This CDR3 spans 15 amino acids. CDR3 sequence: CASSRDSSLNQPQHF. CDR3 DNA: TGTGCCAGCAGTAGAGACAGCTCTCTCAATCAGCCCCAGCATTTT. Using reference TRBV2 and TRBJ1-5 for the parts outside the CDR3, the full variable domain is EPEVTQTPSHQVTQMGQEVILRCVPISNHLYFYWYRQILGQKVEFLVSFYNNEISEKSEIFDDQFSVERPDGSNFTLKIRSTKLEDSAMYFCASSRDSSLNQPQHFGDGTRLSIL.

This chain uses TRBV5-8 with TRBJ1-5; 8 bases fit TRBD1. CDR3 size: 14 residues. Germline CDR1 SGHTS, CDR2 YDEGEE. After removal of 4 bases from V and 9 bases from J, the junction contained 9 bases not matched to a gene. The CDR3 reads CASSPGQVQWPQHF. The CDR3 DNA sequence: TGTGCCAGCAGCCCGGGACAGGTACAATGGCCCCAGCATTTT. The whole variable domain, filled in from reference TRBV5-8 and TRBJ1-5, reads EAGVTQSPTHLIKTRGQQATLRCSPISGHTSVYWYQQALGLGLQFLLWYDEGEERNRGNFPPRFSGRQFPNYSSELNVNALELEDSALYLCASSPGQVQWPQHFGDGTRLSIL.

The rearrangement links TRBV7-2 to TRBJ2-1; 8 bases agree with TRBD2. CDR1 and CDR2 (germline): SGHTA, FQGNSA. This CDR3 is built from 14 residues. V gave up 5 bases and J gave up 5 bases; unmatched junction bases: 5. CDR3 amino acids: CASSPGGAHNEQFF. CDR3 DNA sequence: TGTGCCAGCAGCCCCGGGGGGGCCCACAATGAGCAGTTCTTC.

The chain carries TRBV18 and TRBJ1-4, with 9 nucleotides matching TRBD1. CDR3 size: 15 residues. After removal of 6 bases from V and 7 bases from J, the junction contained 9 bases not matched to a gene. Germline CDR1 is KGHSH and CDR2 is LQKENI. CDR3 in DNA: TGTGCCAGCTCCCCGGGACAGGGTTCTGGTGAAAAACTGTTTTTT. Translating it yields CASSPGQGSGEKLFF.

V gene TRBV7-2 combines with J gene TRBJ2-3, with D possibly TRBD2 on 6 matching bases. Germline V gives CDR1 SGHTA, CDR2 FQGNSA. Trimming stripped 1 base from V and 4 bases from J, with 15 bases between. The CDR3 runs to 16 residues. The DNA for the CDR3 is TGTGCCAGCAGCTTAGGCTCCGTAGCGGTGGCAGATACGCAGTATTTT. Its translation: CASSLGSVAVADTQYF.

The chain carries TRBV7-2 and TRBJ2-5; no firm D call. Germline V gives CDR1 SGHTA, CDR2 FQGNSA. The CDR3 is 12 amino acids. The germline V and J ends were trimmed by 6 bases and 5 bases, with 10 bases remaining between them. As DNA, the CDR3 is TGTGCCAGCAGTCCCTACGGGGAGACCCAGTACTTC. Its protein is CASSPYGETQYF.

The chain recombines TRBV7-9 with TRBJ2-7; 7 bases fit TRBD1. V shed 5 bases and J 12 bases; nucleotides not matched to a gene: 16. The CDR3 is 14 amino acids. Germline V gene sequence: CDR1 SEHNR, CDR2 FQNEAQ (reference sequence). Here the CDR3 reads CASSRPPPVRGLYF. CDR3 nucleotide sequence: TGTGCCAGCAGCCGTCCACCCCCAGTCAGGGGGTTGTACTTC.